A selection of T cell receptor beta chains follows, all from one sample in a study of cytomegalovirus exposure and HLA in healthy donors. Libraries were prepared by immunoSEQ multiplex PCR; TCRdb keeps only in-frame clonotypes and omits some of them. The data show about 130,000 clones, about 96% seen once. The sequenced sample consisted of PBMCs. These receptors were collected from a young man in good health and CMV-seronegative. Both conserved end residues are part of each CDR3. The D gene is left open where the match is weak.

d_call	j_call	v_call	cdr3_nt	cdr3_aa
TRBD2	TRBJ2-2	TRBV29-1	TGCAGCGTTTTCCGGGAGGGGGGCACCGGGGAGCTGTTTTTT	CSVFREGGTGELFF
NA	TRBJ1-4	TRBV29-1	TGCAGCGTTGAATGGGCGGGTAACGGAAAACTGTTTTTT	CSVEWAGNGKLFF
NA	TRBJ2-7	TRBV7-2	TGTGCCAGCAGCTTAGGGCTCAGGGCGGGGCTCTACGAGCAGTACTTC	CASSLGLRAGLYEQYF
TRBD1	TRBJ2-7	TRBV4-1	TGCGCCAGCAGCCAATGGGGGATTGGGACAGACTACGAGCAGTACTTC	CASSQWGIGTDYEQYF
TRBD2	TRBJ2-3	TRBV7-2	TGTGCCAGCAGCTGGGGCGGCGGGCGGGGGGCCACAGATACGCAGTATTTT	CASSWGGGRGATDTQYF
NA	TRBJ2-5	TRBV7-2	TGTGCCAGCAGCCCCCAAGGGGGTCGGGAGACCCAGTACTTC	CASSPQGGRETQYF
TRBD1	TRBJ1-2	TRBV5-1	TGCGCCAGCAGCACCGACAGGGCGGATGGCTACACCTTC	CASSTDRADGYTF
NA	TRBJ1-1	TRBV27	TGTGCCAGCAGTTTATTTAGCGGCGCTGAAGCTTTCTTT	CASSLFSGAEAFF
NA	TRBJ2-7	TRBV5-6	TGTGCCAGCAGCTTGGACTCCCGCTACGAGCAGTACTTC	CASSLDSRYEQYF
TRBD1	TRBJ1-4	TRBV2	TGTGCCAGCAGGCAGGGGGCAACTAATGAAAAACTGTTTTTT	CASRQGATNEKLFF
NA	TRBJ1-4	TRBV7-9	TGTGCCGTCCGGGGGACAACTAATGAAAAACTGTTTTTT	CAVRGTTNEKLFF
NA	TRBJ1-1	TRBV18	TGTGCCAGCTCACCAACAGGGAATTTGAACACTGAAGCTTTCTTT	CASSPTGNLNTEAFF
NA	TRBJ1-5	TRBV5-1	TGCGCCAGCAGCTTGGGTGGGGAGTATCAGCCCCAGCATTTT	CASSLGGEYQPQHF
TRBD2	TRBJ2-1	TRBV7-9	TGTGCCACCCGAAGGGGGGTAGCGGGAGGGCCTAGGGATGAGCAGTTCTTC	CATRRGVAGGPRDEQFF